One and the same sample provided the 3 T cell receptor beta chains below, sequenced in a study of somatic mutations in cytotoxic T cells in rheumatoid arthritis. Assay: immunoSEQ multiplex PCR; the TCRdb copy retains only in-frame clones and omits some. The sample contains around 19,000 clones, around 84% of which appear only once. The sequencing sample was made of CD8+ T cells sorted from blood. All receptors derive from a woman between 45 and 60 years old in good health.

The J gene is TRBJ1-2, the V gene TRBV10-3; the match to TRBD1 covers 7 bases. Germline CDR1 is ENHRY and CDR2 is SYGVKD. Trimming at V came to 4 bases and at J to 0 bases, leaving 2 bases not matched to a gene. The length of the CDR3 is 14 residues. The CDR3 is CAISGTGANYGYTF. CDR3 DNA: TGTGCCATCAGTGGAACAGGGGCTAACTATGGCTACACCTTC.

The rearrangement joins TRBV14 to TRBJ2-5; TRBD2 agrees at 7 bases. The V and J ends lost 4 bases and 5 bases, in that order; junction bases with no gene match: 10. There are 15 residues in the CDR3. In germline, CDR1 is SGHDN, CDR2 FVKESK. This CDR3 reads CASSPSGGGIETQYF. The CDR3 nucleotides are TGTGCCAGCAGCCCGAGCGGCGGGGGTATCGAGACCCAGTACTTC.

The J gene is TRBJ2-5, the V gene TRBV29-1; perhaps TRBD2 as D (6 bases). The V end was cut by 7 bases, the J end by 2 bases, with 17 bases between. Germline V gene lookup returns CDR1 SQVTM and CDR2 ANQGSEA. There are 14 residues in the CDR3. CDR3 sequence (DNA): TGCAGCGCCGCCGGAGATAGCGGACAAGAGACCCAGTACTTC. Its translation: CSAAGDSGQETQYF.